This passage covers 17 T cell receptor beta chains from one sample sequenced in a study of OX40 agonist ivuxolimab in advanced cancers. Libraries were prepared by immunoSEQ multiplex PCR; TCRdb keeps only in-frame clonotypes and omits some of them. This table has under 20,000 clones, approximately 83% appearing once. The starting material was CD4+ or CD8+ T cells sorted from blood, obtained in a trial of the OX40 agonist ivuxolimab. The receptors were gathered from an adult with an advanced solid tumor such as melanoma, head and neck, liver or kidney cancer.

V is TRBV19 and J is TRBJ2-2; D may match TRBD1 or TRBD2 (5 bases each). The germline CDR1 and CDR2 sequences are LNHDA and SQIVND (reference sequence). The CDR3 totals 15 residues. V was trimmed by 10 bases and J by 2 bases, leaving 17 bases between them. CDR3 amino acids: CATQIGTGNTGELFF. The CDR3 DNA reads TGTGCCACCCAGATCGGGACGGGAAACACCGGGGAGCTGTTTTTT.

This sequence joins TRBV19 and TRBJ2-5; perhaps TRBD2 as D (5 bases). Trimming left V 2 bases short and J 2 bases short, with 6 bases between. CDR1 and CDR2 (germline): LNHDA, SQIVND (reference sequence). The CDR3 runs 13 residues. The chain's CDR3 is CASSIRGQETQYF. The CDR3 region has the DNA TGTGCCAGTAGTATACGGGGACAAGAGACCCAGTACTTC.

The chain uses TRBV10-3 and TRBJ1-2, with 8 bases matching TRBD1. This CDR3 spans 13 amino acids. V was pared by 4 bases and J by 4 bases, with 2 bases of the junction left unmatched. Germline values: CDR1 ENHRY, CDR2 SYGVKD. CDR3 DNA: TGTGCCATCAGTGCCAGGGGGCCCTATGGCTACACCTTC. Residues: CAISARGPYGYTF.

This clone has just a few counts. The chain is built from TRBV19 and TRBJ2-3; no reliable D call. The CDR3 is 15 residues long. Per the germline V gene, CDR1 is LNHDA and CDR2 is SQIVND (reference sequence). Trimming shortened V by 3 bases and J by 2 bases, and 12 bases separated the two germline ends. The DNA of the CDR3 is TGTGCCAGTAGTATGGGTAGGATATACACAGATACGCAGTATTTT. It encodes CASSMGRIYTDTQYF.

CDR3 in DNA: TGTGCCAGCAGCCCACAGACTAGCGGGAGTAACAATGAGCAGTTCTTC. Protein product: CASSPQTSGSNNEQFF. The genes are TRBV14 and TRBJ2-1; 12 nucleotides align to TRBD2. With V trimmed by 4 bases and J by 5 bases, 6 bases remained unmatched. CDR3 length: 16 amino acids. Germline values: CDR1 SGHDN, CDR2 FVKESK.

This clone was detected only once. V gene TRBV5-1 combines with J gene TRBJ1-3; 7 positions match TRBD1. Germline values: CDR1 SGHRS, CDR2 YFSETQ. The CDR3 has 15 residues. V gave up 4 bases and J gave up 0 bases; unmatched junction bases: 4. This CDR3 is CASSTTGDSGNTIYF. Here the CDR3 DNA reads TGCGCCAGCAGCACCACAGGGGACTCTGGAAACACCATATATTTT.

J is TRBJ1-1 and V is TRBV4-2, with unresolved D. The V end lost 5 bases, the J end lost 2 bases, and 9 bases lay between the germline ends. Germline CDR1 is LGHNA and CDR2 is YNFKEQ. CDR3 length equals 13 residues. The CDR3 nucleotides read TGTGCCAGCAGCTTAGTAAAAAACACTGAAGCTTTCTTT. It yields the protein CASSLVKNTEAFF.

The CDR3 reads CASSSQGLSNQPQHF. DNA for the CDR3: TGTGCCAGCAGTTCACAGGGACTTAGCAATCAGCCCCAGCATTTT. V gene TRBV28 combines with J gene TRBJ1-5; perhaps TRBD1 as D (6 bases). This CDR3 region has 15 residues. Germline values: CDR1 MDHEN, CDR2 SYDVKM. Deletions cut 4 bases from V and 0 bases from J, with 10 bases between.

The rearrangement uses TRBV7-2 and TRBJ2-3; 9 bases line up with TRBD1. Germline CDR1 and CDR2: SGHTA and FQGNSA. The CDR3 totals 16 residues. Trimming cost V 0 bases and J 4 bases; bases outside gene matches: 5. The CDR3 region has the DNA TGTGCCAGCAGCTTAGCGGGGACAGGGTTTGCAGATACGCAGTATTTT. The encoded protein is CASSLAGTGFADTQYF.

This clone was detected only a few times. V gene TRBV7-8 combines with J gene TRBJ1-1, with D maybe TRBD1 (5 bases). Trimming took off 1 base at V and 4 bases at J, with 10 bases between the two ends. The CDR3 runs to 14 residues. Germline values: CDR1 SGHVS, CDR2 FQNEAQ. The DNA of the CDR3 is TGTGCCAGCAGCTTAGGCAGGGTGGGCACTGAAGCTTTCTTT. This sequence encodes CASSLGRVGTEAFF.

The rearrangement uses TRBV12-1 and TRBJ2-1; no DNA check was done on the table's D call, TRBD1. TRBV12-1 is given as a pseudogene. This CDR3 spans 17 amino acids. The CDR3 protein is CASSLAPGTGSYNEQFF. The CDR3 DNA is TGTGCCAGCAGCTTGGCTCCCGGGACAGGGTCCTACAATGAGCAGTTCTTC.

The CDR3 protein is CASSQSGAPYGYTF. The CDR3 DNA follows: TGCGCCAGCAGTCAATCGGGGGCTCCCTATGGCTACACCTTC. The chain uses TRBV23-1 and TRBJ1-2, with D maybe TRBD1 (6 bases). TRBV23-1 is assigned to the ORF class and has an uncertain function. The CDR3 extends over 14 amino acids. V lost 0 bases and J 4 bases, leaving 9 bases between the germline ends.

The chain carries TRBV7-9 and TRBJ1-4; 10 bases agree with TRBD1. The CDR3 runs 12 residues. The ends lost 5 bases at V and 13 bases at J; junction bases unmatched: 4. CDR1 and CDR2 from the germline V gene are SEHNR and FQNEAQ (reference sequence). CDR3 coding DNA: TGTGCCAGCAGCCGACAGGGGGCGCGACTGTTTTTT. Translated: CASSRQGARLFF.

This chain joins TRBV15 and TRBJ2-7; TRBD1 is a possible D gene (6 bases). Trimming pared 0 bases from V and 4 bases from J, leaving 13 bases between. CDR1 is LNHNV and CDR2 is YYDKDF in the germline V gene (reference sequence). The CDR3 runs to 15 residues. The CDR3 DNA is TGTGCCACCAGCAGAGATCTGGACAGCCAATACGAGCAGTACTTC. Protein sequence: CATSRDLDSQYEQYF. The full variable domain, rest sourced from reference TRBV15 and TRBJ2-7, is DAMVIQNPRYQVTQFGKPVTLSCSQTLNHNVMYWYQQKSSQAPKLLFHYYDKDFNNEADTPDNFQSRRPNTSFCFLDIRSPGLGDTAMYLCATSRDLDSQYEQYFGPGTRLTVT.

The rearrangement joins TRBV5-1 to TRBJ2-5; 7 bases map to TRBD1. Germline V lookup: CDR1 SGHRS, CDR2 YFSETQ. V was pared by 4 bases and J by 0 bases, with 3 bases of the junction left unmatched. The CDR3 is 14 amino acids. This chain's CDR3 is CASSPTGNQETQYF. In DNA form, the CDR3 reads TGCGCCAGCAGCCCGACAGGGAACCAAGAGACCCAGTACTTC.

Only one count was recorded for this clone. DNA of the CDR3: TGTGCCAGCTCACCAGCTTATACCGGGACAGGTTATGGCTACACCTTC. It translates to CASSPAYTGTGYGYTF. The chain combines TRBV18 with TRBJ1-2, with 8 nucleotides matching TRBD1. Germline assignment: CDR1 KGHSH and CDR2 LQKENI. CDR3 length equals 16 residues. J lost 5 bases, V lost 2 bases, and 10 bases had no gene match. The full variable domain, with the rest looked up from reference TRBV18 and TRBJ1-2, is NAGVMQNPRHLVRRRGQEARLRCSPMKGHSHVYWYRQLPEEGLKFMVYLQKENIIDESGMPKERFSAEFPKEGPSILRIQQVVRGDSAAYFCASSPAYTGTGYGYTFGSGTRLTVV.

In this sample, this clone turned up a few times. The V and J genes are TRBV28 and TRBJ1-5, with D hard to call. From germline, CDR1 is MDHEN and CDR2 SYDVKM. The V and J ends lost 2 bases and 4 bases respectively, with 6 bases between them. This CDR3 is 13 amino acids long. CDR3 amino acids: CASSLNGNQPQHF. In DNA form, the CDR3 reads TGTGCCAGCAGTTTAAACGGGAATCAGCCCCAGCATTTT.